Presented here are 25 T cell receptor beta chains from one specimen sequenced in a study of T-cell memory formation after mild COVID-19. TCRdb called the 5' RACE reads again in MiXCR, with one record for every CDR3 protein. The sample records about 560,000 distinct CDR3 sequences, roughly 22% being singletons. The sample comprised PBMCs or a T cell subset sorted from them (not recorded which). All receptors come from an adult woman who had mild COVID-19 (a few samples of this study predate the infection). Cell type and time point are not known.

The chain has TRBV24-1 and TRBJ2-2; 8 bases are a match to TRBD1. CDR1 is KGHDR and CDR2 is SFDVKD in the germline V gene. The CDR3 sequence is 17 residues long. The J segment lost 3 bases and the V segment lost 1 base, leaving 6 bases of the junction unmatched. Written as DNA, the CDR3 is TGTGCCACCAGTGATTTTCGGACAGGGCATCACACCGGGGAGCTGTTTTTT. This codes for CATSDFRTGHHTGELFF.

This clonotype was seen more than once but under ten times. The chain carries TRBV2 and TRBJ2-1; 9 nucleotides agree with TRBD2. Germline V gene data show CDR1 as SNHLY and CDR2 as FYNNEI. This CDR3 has 15 amino acids. With 7 bases clipped from V and 5 bases from J, the junction kept 9 bases outside the gene matches. The CDR3 reads CASNLRTSAHNEQFF. The CDR3 nucleotides read TGTGCCAGCAATCTACGGACTAGCGCCCACAATGAGCAGTTCTTC.

This clonotype was detected ten times or more. This rearrangement joins TRBV12-3 or TRBV12-4 to TRBJ2-7, with no clear D. The CDR3 runs to 12 residues. V gave up 2 bases and J gave up 4 bases, with 6 bases separating them. The CDR3 coding sequence is TGTGCCAGCAGTTTAAGCCGGTACGAGCAGTACTTC. Amino acids: CASSLSRYEQYF.

This rearrangement joins TRBV4-2 to TRBJ2-1, with D possibly TRBD2 on 5 matching bases. Per the germline V gene, CDR1 is LGHNA and CDR2 is YNFKEQ. The CDR3 sequence is 14 residues long. Between the trimmed V and J ends, which lost 4 bases and 9 bases, there was a span of 16 bases. The CDR3 loop is CASSRTVGVGEQFF. The CDR3, as DNA: TGTGCCAGCAGCCGGACCGTCGGGGTTGGTGAGCAGTTCTTC.

This clonotype was seen a few times. The V and J genes are TRBV18 and TRBJ2-5; 7 nucleotides agree with TRBD2. The CDR3 extends over 14 amino acids. Germline values: CDR1 KGHSH, CDR2 LQKENI. V dropped 2 bases and J dropped 3; count of bases not matched to a gene: 3. The CDR3 DNA reads as TGTGCCAGCTCACCAAGGCTAGCGGAAGAGACCCAGTACTTC. Residues: CASSPRLAEETQYF.

The chain recombines TRBV24-1 with TRBJ1-1, with D maybe TRBD1 (6 bases). CDR3 length: 16 amino acids. Trimming cost V 0 bases and J 4 bases, with 14 bases left between them. Looked up from germline, CDR1 is KGHDR and CDR2 is SFDVKD. CDR3 coding DNA: TGTGCCACCAGTGATTTGCAGGGGTTGGGCGGCACTGAAGCTTTCTTT. It is translated as CATSDLQGLGGTEAFF.

This clonotype was seen more than once but under ten times. The gene calls are TRBV19 and TRBJ2-7; 7 nucleotides align to TRBD1. There are 15 residues in the CDR3. CDR1 is LNHDA, CDR2 SQIVND, per germline (reference sequence). The V and J ends lost 4 bases and 5 bases, in that order; junction bases with no gene match: 11. The CDR3 is CASSRRQGIGDEQYF. The CDR3 coding sequence is TGTGCCAGTAGTAGACGACAGGGAATCGGAGACGAGCAGTACTTC.

The chain has TRBV6-5 and TRBJ2-7; D is ambiguous. There are 14 residues in the CDR3. The V gene's germline CDR1 is MNHEY and CDR2 SVGAGI. Trimming shortened V by 7 bases and J by 1 base, and 14 bases separated the two germline ends. CDR3 amino acids: CASTPWGISYEQYF. DNA for the CDR3: TGTGCCAGCACCCCCTGGGGAATTTCCTACGAGCAGTACTTC.

The gene calls are TRBV9 and TRBJ2-7; 7 positions agree with TRBD1. The CDR3 consists of 15 residues. Germline V gene sequence: CDR1 SGDLS, CDR2 YYNGEE. Trimming cost V 4 bases and J 1 base; bases outside gene matches: 8. CDR3 in DNA: TGTGCCAGCAGCCCCCAGGACAGGCGGTCCTACGAGCAGTACTTC. Its translation: CASSPQDRRSYEQYF.

This clonotype was detected many times. This CDR3 reads CASSLAGGGNQPQHF. CDR3 bases: TGTGCCAGCAGTTTAGCAGGGGGCGGGAATCAGCCCCAGCATTTT. The chain couples TRBV12-3 or TRBV12-4 to TRBJ1-5; 7 nucleotides line up with TRBD1. J was trimmed by 4 bases and V by 0 bases; bases with no gene match: 3. The CDR3 loop spans 15 amino acids.

In nucleotides, the CDR3 is TGTGCCAGCAGCCAAGATGGGATTTCCAATCAGCCCCAGCATTTT. It is translated as CASSQDGISNQPQHF. The V call is TRBV3-1, the J call TRBJ1-5; D not resolved. The CDR3 length is 15 residues. Germline V gene lookup returns CDR1 LGHDT and CDR2 YNNKEL (reference sequence). Trimming left V 0 bases short and J 3 bases short, with 9 bases between.

The DNA of the CDR3 is TGTGCCAGCAGCCAAGACGACAGGGGATTTGGCTACACCTTC. Amino acids: CASSQDDRGFGYTF. The rearrangement uses TRBV3-1 and TRBJ1-2; 8 bases map to TRBD1. The CDR3 is 14 residues long. J was trimmed by 7 bases and V by 0 bases; bases with no gene match: 4. Looked up from germline, CDR1 is LGHDT and CDR2 is YNNKEL (reference sequence).

This clonotype was found a few times. This chain joins TRBV7-2 and TRBJ2-2; D ambiguous. The V end lost 1 base, the J end lost 4 bases, and 7 bases lay between the germline ends. Germline V gene sequence: CDR1 SGHTA, CDR2 FQGNSA. The CDR3 runs to 14 residues. This CDR3 is CASSLVVATGELFF. CDR3 DNA sequence: TGTGCCAGCAGCTTAGTGGTGGCCACCGGGGAGCTGTTTTTT.

This clonotype has at least ten counts. The V call is TRBV20-1, the J call TRBJ2-3, with 8 bases that match TRBD2. The ends lost 6 bases at V and 5 bases at J; junction bases unmatched: 10. Per germline, CDR1 DFQATT and CDR2 SNEGSKA (reference sequence). The CDR3 loop spans 14 amino acids. The CDR3, as DNA: TGCAGTGCCCCTATTAGCGGGGCATTAGATACGCAGTATTTT. It translates to CSAPISGALDTQYF.

The chain employs TRBV6-2 or TRBV6-3 and TRBJ2-3, with no clear D. The CDR3 runs 13 residues. Looked up from germline, CDR1 is MNHEY and CDR2 is SVGEGT. The CDR3 DNA reads as TGTGCAGCGAGGACCACGAGCACAGATACGCAGTATTTT. Amino acid sequence: CAARTTSTDTQYF.

V is TRBV12-3 or TRBV12-4 and J is TRBJ2-1; 13 bases agree with TRBD2. V trimming: 7 bases; J trimming: 1 base; junction bases outside the gene matches: 4. CDR3 length: 16 residues. The CDR3 reads CASNPTSGGSYNEQFF. The CDR3 DNA reads as TGTGCCAGCAACCCGACTAGCGGGGGGTCCTACAATGAGCAGTTCTTC.

This clonotype was seen a handful of times. The J gene is TRBJ2-5, the V gene TRBV11-2; 14 bases align to TRBD2. CDR3 length: 16 residues. Trimming cost V 5 bases and J 4 bases; bases outside gene matches: 6. CDR1 and CDR2 (germline): SGHAT, FQNNGV. For the CDR3, the DNA is TGTGCCAGCAGCCCCGGGACTAGCGGGAGTGGAGAGACCCAGTACTTC. This encodes CASSPGTSGSGETQYF.

Only one count was recorded for this clonotype. This chain connects TRBV6-2 or TRBV6-3 to TRBJ1-5, with 9 bases that match TRBD1. The CDR3 contains 17 residues. Germline CDR1 MNHEY, CDR2 SVGEGT. V dropped 4 bases and J dropped 4; count of bases not matched to a gene: 11. In DNA, the CDR3 is TGTGCCAGCAGTTTGAACAGGGGGCTAATGAGGAATCAGCCCCAGCATTTT. Translated: CASSLNRGLMRNQPQHF.

This chain uses TRBV4-2 with TRBJ1-1; D remains unclear. The CDR3 is 19 residues long. Deletions cut 1 base from V and 5 bases from J, with 26 bases between. The germline V gene encodes CDR1 LGHNA and CDR2 YNFKEQ. CDR3 sequence reads: CASSQGGEGWRPLATEAFF. CDR3 sequence (DNA): TGTGCCAGCAGCCAAGGTGGCGAGGGATGGCGGCCGCTAGCTACTGAAGCTTTCTTT.

Only a few counts were recorded for this clonotype. The genes are TRBV25-1 and TRBJ2-5; D not certain. The CDR3 consists of 14 residues. Germline V CDR1 and CDR2: MGHDK, SYGVNS. The V gene lost 4 bases and the J gene lost 2 bases, with 11 bases spanning the gap. CDR3 DNA: TGTGCCAGCAGTGGCCCCGAACCTCAAGAGACCCAGTACTTC. Its protein product is CASSGPEPQETQYF.

In this sample, this clonotype turned up many times. CDR3 region: CASSLVRHSYEQYF. DNA for the CDR3: TGCGCCAGCAGTCTGGTCAGACACTCCTACGAGCAGTACTTC. The chain links TRBV23-1 to TRBJ2-7; D not certain. TRBV23-1 is placed among ORFs of uncertain function. V was cut by 4 bases and J by 0 bases, with 10 bases left in between. This CDR3 contains 14 residues.

This clonotype has more than one count but fewer than ten. The rearrangement joins TRBV14 to TRBJ2-3; 10 bases line up with TRBD2. This CDR3 region has 16 residues. CDR1 SGHDN and CDR2 FVKESK come from the germline V gene. Trimming removed 0 bases from V and 7 bases from J; junction bases left unmatched: 7. CDR3: CASSQDASGGLNTQYF. As DNA, the CDR3 is TGTGCCAGCAGCCAAGATGCTAGCGGGGGATTGAATACGCAGTATTTT.

This clonotype was found a few times. This chain joins TRBV9 and TRBJ1-2; D is perhaps TRBD1 (5 bases). Trimming removed 6 bases from V and 2 bases from J, with 14 bases in between. The germline CDR1 and CDR2 sequences are SGDLS and YYNGEE. The CDR3 contains 14 residues. The CDR3 sequence is CASKREGNNYGYTF. The CDR3 DNA reads as TGTGCCAGCAAAAGAGAGGGGAACAACTATGGCTACACCTTC.

The chain combines TRBV12-3 or TRBV12-4 with TRBJ1-2, with D perhaps matching TRBD1 (5 bases). V was shortened by 4 bases and J by 4 bases, with 13 bases between the two germline ends. The length of the CDR3 is 14 residues. The DNA of the CDR3 is TGTGCCAGCAGTTCGAACAGGCTCTCCTATGGCTACACCTTC. It yields the protein CASSSNRLSYGYTF.

This clonotype was recorded a few times. V gene TRBV5-8 combines with J gene TRBJ2-5; 12 nucleotides match TRBD2. With 4 bases clipped from V and 4 bases from J, the junction kept 8 bases outside the gene matches. The CDR3 length is 16 residues. Germline CDR1 SGHTS, CDR2 YDEGEE. Here the CDR3 reads CASSPWTSGNLETQYF. CDR3 in DNA: TGTGCCAGCAGCCCGTGGACTAGCGGGAATTTAGAGACCCAGTACTTC.